This T cell receptor (beta chain) appears in the sequencing data of a study of regulatory T cells in long-lasting Graves disease (dated by TCRdb to the early 2020s). At the level of the whole study: In the newly diagnosed Graves' disease group, patients had been taking antithyroid drugs for less than 3 months. This study used TCR sequencing and RNA sequencing of peripheral blood to compare persistent Graves' disease patients against newly diagnosed Graves' disease patients. The study was conducted in China and was registered as a clinical trial. A total of around 35 samples underwent TCR sequencing: about 13 from persistent and 20 from newly diagnosed Graves' disease patients.

The paper's findings and limits, for the study overall: Compared with newly diagnosed patients, persistent Graves' disease patients had lower TCR Shannon entropy and fewer highly expanded clones, which suggests clonal expansion. The small sample size was acknowledged by the authors as a limitation that may reduce accuracy. Preferential use of TRBV28, TRBJ1-2 and TRBJ2-5 was observed in persistent disease, whereas TRBV20-1 and TRBJ2-1 were favored in newly diagnosed disease. More public clonotypes were shared among persistent patients (around 2,600) than among newly diagnosed patients (roughly 1,000). Sequencing and analysis were restricted to the TCR beta chain. Peripheral blood alone was examined, since thyroid tissue, which constituted the primary lesion, could not be accessed.

This clonotype came up many times. The clone's antigen remains unknown. No base-level quality is on record; no much larger clone is a single base apart. CDR1 and CDR2 (SGHVS, FQNEAQ) derive from the germline V gene. Trimming takes 1 base off V and 8 bases off J; junction bases not matched to a gene: 9. Reading from cysteine to phenylalanine, the CDR3 counts 15 amino acids. Only the CDR3 region is kept as DNA, spanning 45 bases read in frame from base 1. Preparation of the library involved multiplex PCR. This sample was sequenced with an Illumina HiSeq 4000. TCR beta libraries were built with iRepertoire HTBI primers and Arm-PCR amplification of CDR3 regions. Gel purification was performed on PCR products prior to sequencing. The paper's data handling went like this. Across samples, approximately 68 TRBV and 12 to 15 TRBJ segments were identified and used for gene usage analysis of CDR3 amino acid clonotypes. COPE and FqMerger were used to merge the filtered high-quality paired reads into contigs. BLAST was used to align contigs to IMGT TRBV, TRBD and TRBJ reference genes, with CDR3 defined following IMGT. Clonotypes above 0.1% frequency were classified as highly expanded clones. Shannon entropy was used to measure repertoire diversity, and the Gini coefficient was used to measure V-J evenness. A clonotype was considered public if more than one individual shared it. TCRdb reworked the public reads: Q25 trimming with fastp, MiXCR clone assembly, productive beta chains retained. Identical CDR3 proteins give one entry, which carries the most common genes and DNA. The V and J calls and clone size are TCRdb's, not the authors'. This sample has around 400,000 distinct CDR3 sequences in its table, and over 12% of those were observed once. The top ten clonotypes cover about 8% of the sample.

The meaning of the sample's time point label: newly diagnosed GD, antithyroid drugs for less than 3 months. RNA was extracted from PBMCs in TRIzol for both TCR sequencing and RNA sequencing. The diagnosis of Graves' disease was made according to American Thyroid Association guidelines. The patients came from an endocrinology department in Xi'an, China. Each patient gave approximately 10 milliliters of peripheral blood, collected in an EDTA anticoagulant tube. Ficoll Paque Plus density gradient separation was used to isolate PBMCs, and no further T cell sorting was done. An Agilent 2100 Bioanalyzer and agarose gel were used to assess RNA quality, and a NanoDrop 2000 was used to measure RNA concentration. The sample also formed part of further work on T cells in Graves' hyperthyroidism and ophthalmopathy. The second study's paper adds: Stable Graves' hyperthyroidism was defined as the absence of progression to ophthalmopathy over 18 months of follow-up. Hyperthyroidism patients were aged 18 to 65 years and newly diagnosed, with disease duration of less than 2 months. Exclusion was applied to patients with uncontrolled infections, other autoimmune diseases, pregnancy or lactation. Diagnoses were established on the basis of clinical symptoms, serum thyroxine and TRAb, thyroid ultrasound, and orbital computed tomography. The first round of RT-PCR for the TCR CDR3 was performed with the HTBI primer set and the Qiagen OneStep RT-PCR kit. Blood samples also contained most of the expanded thyroid clonotypes (frequency above 0.001), which suggests that blood repertoires may reflect thyroid immune responses. In cross-validation, a model built on a 13 V-J signature told ophthalmopathy apart from stable hyperthyroidism with under 90% sensitivity and about 81% specificity, and in testing the same model reached 80%/75%. In validation, the model predicted progression to ophthalmopathy with 55% to 71% sensitivity and approximately 74% specificity, a median of 6.5 months before onset. A discovery cohort of around 100 patients, approximately 45 with Graves' ophthalmopathy and about 60 with stable Graves' hyperthyroidism, was used to find distinguishing TCR V-J signatures. An independent validation cohort of under 20 hyperthyroidism patients and 17 patients who later progressed to ophthalmopathy tested prospective prediction of ophthalmopathy. The roughly 91 discovery patients were randomly split 7:3 into training and test sets. Thyroid tissue and blood T-cell repertoires from roughly 6 Graves' hyperthyroidism patients were also compared in the study. Following sampling, methimazole starting at 30 mg daily was given to hyperthyroidism patients, and high-dose intravenous methylprednisolone was given to ophthalmopathy patients. Libraries were constructed in a second round of multiplex PCR, after which size selection and purification were carried out. Sequencing of the libraries was done on an Illumina HiSeq2000 using paired-end 100 bp reads. Raw data were processed with SOAPnuke, discarding reads with adapters, uncalled bases, mean Phred below 15, or no exact constant-primer or identifier match. COPE v1.2.5 was used to merge high-quality paired reads, and clonotypes were defined as unique nucleotide sequences. MiTCR v1.1 was used to align the clonotypes against IMGT TRBV, TRBD and TRBJ reference segments. The analysis included only V-J combinations with a frequency above 0.0001, which together covered about 99% of the repertoires. A TCS score was defined as the ratio of F50 (clonal expansion) to E x V (chaos), with BLOSUM62-based TCRdist applied between CDR3 peptides within each V-J. Welch's t-statistics and random forest reduced around 510 V-J features to 13, which were used in a naive Bayes classifier (R e1071). No statistical method was used to set the sample size in advance, and investigators knew the group allocation. The paper reports TCR Vbeta CDR3 sequencing of fewer than 150 peripheral blood samples: some 44 ophthalmopathy, under 80 hyperthyroidism and around 17 progressor patients.

The V gene is TRBV7-8 and the J gene is TRBJ2-3, with 7 bases in between that match TRBD2. The source was peripheral blood mononuclear cells (PBMCs), collected at new diagnosis, from a patient treated with antithyroid drugs. The source is a woman in her 40s with Graves disease. Donor details come from another sample of the same person, matched by shared clones. This receptor has the CDR3 CASSLGLAEGSTQYF. The nucleotide sequence reads as follows: TGTGCCAGCAGCTTAGGTCTAGCGGAGGGGAGTACGCAGTATTTT.